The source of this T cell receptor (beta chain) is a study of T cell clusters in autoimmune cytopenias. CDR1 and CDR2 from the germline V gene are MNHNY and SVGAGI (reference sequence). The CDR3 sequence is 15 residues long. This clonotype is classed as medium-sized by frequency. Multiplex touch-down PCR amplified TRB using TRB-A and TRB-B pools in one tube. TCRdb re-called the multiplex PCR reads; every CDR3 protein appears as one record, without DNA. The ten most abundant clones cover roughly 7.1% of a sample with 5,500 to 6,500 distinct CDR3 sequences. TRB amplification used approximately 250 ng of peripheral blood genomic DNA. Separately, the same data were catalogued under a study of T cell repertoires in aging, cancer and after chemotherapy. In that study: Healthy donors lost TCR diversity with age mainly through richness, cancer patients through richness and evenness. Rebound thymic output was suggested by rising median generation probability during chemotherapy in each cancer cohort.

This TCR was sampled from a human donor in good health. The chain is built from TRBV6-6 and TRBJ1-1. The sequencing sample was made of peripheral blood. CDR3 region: CASSYVAVGNTEAFF.